Sequencing of this T cell receptor beta chain was carried out in a study of blood T cell repertoires in COVID-19. Study details: Samples taken during acute and convalescent COVID-19 were collected in the United States, Italy and Spain. T cells, B-cell-depleted T cells, or PBMCs provided the cDNA or gDNA that served as material.

Original data processing: For nucleated cells, counts were estimated from reference gene primer amplification. This table comes from immunoSEQ multiplex PCR, and its TCRdb copy is limited to in-frame clones, with some not included. For V, J and clone size, that table is used; D and trimming come from the DNA. The data show tens of thousands of clones, with just over 85% seen just once and around 18% held by the top ten. The sequenced sample was peripheral blood. This TCR was recovered from an elderly woman with acute or convalescent COVID-19.

The CDR3 is CASRLRGSPNYGYTF. The CDR3 DNA reads TGTGCAAGTCGCTTGAGAGGTTCCCCAAATTATGGCTACACCTTC. The V call is TRBV12-2, the J call TRBJ1-2. TRBV12-2 counts as a pseudogene. CDR3 length: 15 amino acids.